The 27 T cell receptor beta chains below come from one sample, sequenced in a study of cytomegalovirus exposure and HLA in healthy donors. Researchers ran the PCR with 60 Vbeta and 13 Jbeta primers. Assay: immunoSEQ multiplex PCR; the TCRdb copy retains only in-frame clones and omits some. The sample consists of 210,000 or so clones, more than 65% of them appearing once. Sequenced material: PBMCs. Receptor source: a man younger than 35 in good health and CMV-seronegative.

V gene TRBV28 combines with J gene TRBJ2-7; 8 bases match TRBD1. With 3 bases clipped from V and 2 bases from J, the junction kept 3 bases outside the gene matches. Germline values: CDR1 MDHEN, CDR2 SYDVKM. CDR3 size: 14 residues. In nucleotides, the CDR3 is TGTGCCAGCAGTTTTCAGGACAGGGCCTACGAGCAGTACTTC. Protein: CASSFQDRAYEQYF.

V usage is TRBV4-2 and J usage is TRBJ2-2; 11 bases align to TRBD2. Trimming cost V 1 base and J 7 bases; bases outside gene matches: 8. Germline CDR1 and CDR2: LGHNA and YNFKEQ. The CDR3 sequence is 17 residues long. CDR3 loop: CASSQAQLAGDDGELFF. The CDR3 region has the DNA TGTGCCAGCAGCCAAGCCCAACTAGCGGGAGACGACGGGGAGCTGTTTTTT.

The chain combines TRBV5-6 with TRBJ1-2, with 9 bases matching TRBD1. Germline CDR1 is SGHDT and CDR2 is YYEEEE. J gave up 7 bases and V 0 bases, and 1 base lay outside the gene matches. This CDR3 has 13 residues. CDR3 nucleotides: TGTGCCAGCAGCTTGGTACAGGGGGCTGGCTACACCTTC. It codes for CASSLVQGAGYTF. The full variable domain, completed using reference TRBV5-6 and TRBJ1-2, is DAGVTQSPTHLIKTRGQQVTLRCSPKSGHDTVSWYQQALGQGPQFIFQYYEEEERQRGNFPDRFSGHQFPNYSSELNVNALLLGDSALYLCASSLVQGAGYTFGSGTRLTVV.

The rearrangement joins TRBV5-1 to TRBJ1-1; 11 nucleotides agree with TRBD1. CDR3 length: 14 residues. V dropped 5 bases and J dropped 4; count of bases not matched to a gene: 4. Germline CDR1 and CDR2: SGHRS and YFSETQ. The CDR3 DNA reads as TGCGCCAGCAGTCCCGGGACAGGGGGCACTGAAGCTTTCTTT. Translating it yields CASSPGTGGTEAFF.

This chain uses TRBV10-3 with TRBJ2-6, with 12 nucleotides matching TRBD2. The CDR3 loop spans 18 amino acids. Germline V gene lookup returns CDR1 ENHRY and CDR2 SYGVKD. J was trimmed by 4 bases and V by 10 bases; bases with no gene match: 14. The CDR3 protein is CATPLAGGPMGGANVLTF. The CDR3 nucleotides are TGTGCCACCCCCCTAGCGGGAGGGCCGATGGGGGGGGCCAACGTCCTGACTTTC.

This chain uses TRBV19 with TRBJ2-7, with D perhaps TRBD1 (6 bases). The CDR3 totals 12 residues. Germline V gene data show CDR1 as LNHDA and CDR2 as SQIVND (reference sequence). Deletions cut 5 bases from V and 4 bases from J, with 9 bases between. CDR3 sequence (DNA): TGTGCCAGTAGTGACACAGGGTACGAGCAGTACTTC. Its protein is CASSDTGYEQYF.

This rearrangement joins TRBV4-1 to TRBJ1-5; 10 positions agree with TRBD1. Germline V lookup: CDR1 MGHRA, CDR2 YSYEKL. V trimming: 4 bases; J trimming: 1 base; junction bases outside the gene matches: 4. There are 16 residues in the CDR3. The DNA of the CDR3 is TGCGCCAGCAGCCCGATGGACAGGGGGAGCAATCAGCCCCAGCATTTT. Protein: CASSPMDRGSNQPQHF.

As DNA, the CDR3 is TGTGCCAGTCATTCCTCTGGAAACACCATATATTTT. Translated: CASHSSGNTIYF. J is TRBJ1-3 and V is TRBV6-5; D is ambiguous. This CDR3 comprises 12 residues. The germline V gene has CDR1 MNHEY and CDR2 SVGAGI. V gave up 9 bases and J gave up 0 bases, with 6 bases separating them.

The J gene is TRBJ2-3, the V gene TRBV2, with 8 bases aligning to TRBD2. The CDR3 sequence is 16 residues long. Per the germline V gene, CDR1 is SNHLY and CDR2 is FYNNEI. Trimming removed 6 bases from V and 2 bases from J; junction bases left unmatched: 10. The CDR3 nucleotides are TGTGCCAGCAGGCCGGAGGCGGGAGGCCTCACAGATACGCAGTATTTT. It translates to CASRPEAGGLTDTQYF. The full variable domain, in which reference TRBV2 and TRBJ2-3 provide the parts outside the CDR3, is EPEVTQTPSHQVTQMGQEVILRCVPISNHLYFYWYRQILGQKVEFLVSFYNNEISEKSEIFDDQFSVERPDGSNFTLKIRSTKLEDSAMYFCASRPEAGGLTDTQYFGPGTRLTVL.

This clone occurred once. The chain uses TRBV29-1 and TRBJ1-1; 7 bases are shared with TRBD1. Trimming removed 4 bases from V and 0 bases from J; junction bases left unmatched: 11. This CDR3 is 16 amino acids long. Germline V gene lookup returns CDR1 SQVTM and CDR2 ANQGSEA. CDR3 residues: CSVGGAGGMMNTEAFF. For the CDR3, the DNA is TGCAGCGTTGGAGGGGCAGGGGGGATGATGAACACTGAAGCTTTCTTT.

The chain couples TRBV29-1 to TRBJ2-3; no firm D call. Trimming pared 4 bases from V and 0 bases from J, leaving 5 bases between. The CDR3 has 12 residues. Germline CDR1 reads SQVTM; CDR2 reads ANQGSEA. The CDR3 DNA reads as TGCAGCGTTGCTATTAGCACAGATACGCAGTATTTT. Translation: CSVAISTDTQYF.

The CDR3 coding sequence is TGTGCCTGGAGTGTCGGGACAGGGGTTAATGAAAAACTGTTTTTT. Its protein is CAWSVGTGVNEKLFF. The J gene is TRBJ1-4, the V gene TRBV30; TRBD1 aligns across 10 bases. The CDR3 spans 15 residues. Germline lookup yields CDR1 GTSNPN and CDR2 SVGIG (reference sequence). Trimming at V came to 0 bases and at J to 4 bases, leaving 2 bases not matched to a gene.

This clone was detected only a few times. This chain connects TRBV5-1 to TRBJ2-1; 7 positions match TRBD1. Germline V lookup: CDR1 SGHRS, CDR2 YFSETQ. V gave up 4 bases and J gave up 4 bases; unmatched junction bases: 2. The CDR3 totals 13 residues. The CDR3 DNA follows: TGCGCCAGCAGCGGGGACAGTTACAATGAGCAGTTCTTC. Amino acids: CASSGDSYNEQFF.

This sequence joins TRBV4-1 and TRBJ2-1; TRBD2 matches 8 bases. This CDR3 region has 18 residues. Germline CDR1 MGHRA, CDR2 YSYEKL. V trimming: 4 bases; J trimming: 2 bases; junction bases outside the gene matches: 13. The CDR3 DNA sequence: TGCGCCAGCAGCCCGGGGGATAGCGGGAATCCTCCCTACAATGAGCAGTTCTTC. Translating it yields CASSPGDSGNPPYNEQFF.

V gene TRBV7-9 combines with J gene TRBJ2-7, with D possibly matching TRBD2 (5 bases). Trimming shortened V by 7 bases and J by 0 bases, and 10 bases separated the two germline ends. This CDR3 spans 13 amino acids. Per germline, CDR1 SEHNR and CDR2 FQNEAQ (reference sequence). The CDR3 region is CASTPGSSYEQYF. As DNA, the CDR3 is TGTGCCAGCACCCCGGGGAGCTCCTACGAGCAGTACTTC.

The genes are TRBV7-6 and TRBJ2-3; TRBD2 aligns across 7 bases. The CDR3 is 14 amino acids. V lost 2 bases, J lost 6 bases, and 5 bases stayed unmatched. Germline CDR1 SGHVS, CDR2 FNYEAQ. The CDR3 loop is CASSLSGLGDTQYF. The CDR3 nucleotides read TGTGCCAGCAGCTTATCAGGACTAGGCGATACGCAGTATTTT.

The chain recombines TRBV6-5 with TRBJ1-1; 7 bases match TRBD1. The germline CDR1 and CDR2 sequences are MNHEY and SVGAGI. The CDR3 runs 15 residues. V trimming: 4 bases; J trimming: 3 bases; junction bases outside the gene matches: 8. CDR3 amino acids: CASSSLVTGDTEAFF. The CDR3 nucleotides are TGTGCCAGCAGTTCATTAGTTACAGGGGACACTGAAGCTTTCTTT.

This clone was seen a handful of times. This chain connects TRBV6-1 to TRBJ2-7; 10 bases match TRBD2. CDR1 is MNHNS and CDR2 is SASEGT in the germline V gene. Trimming at V came to 6 bases and at J to 0 bases, leaving 5 bases not matched to a gene. The CDR3 runs to 15 residues. The CDR3 is CASSPLAGPSYEQYF. The CDR3 DNA reads TGTGCCAGCAGCCCACTAGCGGGGCCCTCCTACGAGCAGTACTTC.

The V call is TRBV18, the J call TRBJ2-1; 7 nucleotides agree with TRBD2. The CDR3 spans 13 residues. Germline CDR1 reads KGHSH; CDR2 reads LQKENI. Unmatched junction bases numbered 8, after V lost 6 bases and J lost 9 bases. The chain's CDR3 is CASSRGLVSEQFF. The DNA of the CDR3 is TGTGCCAGCTCGAGAGGACTAGTCAGTGAGCAGTTCTTC.

This clone was seen a single time. This chain uses TRBV9 with TRBJ2-5; 7 nucleotides match TRBD1. The germline CDR1 and CDR2 sequences are SGDLS and YYNGEE. V gave up 3 bases and J gave up 2 bases; unmatched junction bases: 7. The CDR3 has 15 amino acids. CDR3 nucleotides: TGTGCCAGCAGCGGGGGTACAGGGGTTCAAGAGACCCAGTACTTC. Translating it yields CASSGGTGVQETQYF.

The genes are TRBV19 and TRBJ2-1; TRBD2 matches at 11 bases. Germline values: CDR1 LNHDA, CDR2 SQIVND (reference sequence). This CDR3 contains 15 residues. V lost 5 bases to trimming and J lost 9 bases; unmatched junction nucleotides: 9. The CDR3, as DNA: TGTGCCAGTAGTGTAGCGGGAGGGCCGTACCTTGAGCAGTTCTTC. It yields the protein CASSVAGGPYLEQFF.

This clone was counted a few times. The gene calls are TRBV5-4 and TRBJ2-5, with 8 positions matching TRBD1. The CDR3 has 14 residues. Germline V CDR1 and CDR2: SGHNT, YYREEE (reference sequence). V was pared by 3 bases and J by 1 base, with 2 bases of the junction left unmatched. The CDR3 DNA reads TGTGCCAGCAGCTCCCAGGGGGCCCAAGAGACCCAGTACTTC. It specifies CASSSQGAQETQYF.

The CDR3 sequence: CASSTGTSGTMGNEQFF. The CDR3 DNA reads as TGCGCCAGCAGCACCGGGACTAGCGGGACTATGGGCAATGAGCAGTTCTTC. The chain joins TRBV5-1 to TRBJ2-1; TRBD2 aligns across 13 bases. The CDR3 is 17 residues long. CDR1 is SGHRS, CDR2 YFSETQ, per germline. V dropped 4 bases and J dropped 6; count of bases not matched to a gene: 10.

The rearrangement links TRBV2 to TRBJ1-1; a possible D gene is TRBD1 (6 bases). This CDR3 comprises 13 residues. CDR1 and CDR2 from the germline V gene are SNHLY and FYNNEI. The ends were cut back, 6 bases at V and 0 bases at J, with 8 bases in the middle. The CDR3 region is CASRDSLNTEAFF. The DNA of the CDR3 is TGTGCCAGCAGGGACAGTTTGAACACTGAAGCTTTCTTT.

V usage is TRBV12-5 and J usage is TRBJ2-3; possibly TRBD2 for D (6 bases). This CDR3 is built from 16 residues. Germline loops: CDR1 LGHNT, CDR2 FRNRAP. Trimming removed 3 bases at V and 4 bases at J, with 17 bases between. CDR3 nucleotide sequence: TGTGCTAGTGGTTTCACGGCGGGCGGGACGTCAGATACGCAGTATTTT. It specifies CASGFTAGGTSDTQYF.

This clone was detected once. V gene TRBV2 combines with J gene TRBJ1-1; D is ambiguous. Trimming removed 5 bases from V and 2 bases from J, with 15 bases in between. Germline CDR1 SNHLY, CDR2 FYNNEI. The CDR3 is 15 amino acids. The CDR3 is CASSPRWTGNTEAFF. The CDR3 coding sequence is TGTGCCAGCAGTCCCCGGTGGACGGGAAACACTGAAGCTTTCTTT.

V usage is TRBV28 and J usage is TRBJ1-3, with D perhaps matching TRBD1 (6 bases). This CDR3 region has 16 residues. Germline lookup yields CDR1 MDHEN and CDR2 SYDVKM. V lost 3 bases, J lost 1 base, and 13 bases lay in between. Here the CDR3 DNA reads TGTGCCAGCAGTTTTTCACAGGGTTTTTCTGGAAACACCATATATTTT. As protein: CASSFSQGFSGNTIYF.